This T cell receptor (beta chain) was captured in a study of blood T cell repertoires in COVID-19. On the study more broadly: Donors in the United States, Italy and Spain gave samples during acute or convalescent COVID-19. PBMCs, B-cell-depleted T cells, or T cells were the source of the cDNA or gDNA that made up the material.

As handled by the study authors: Amplifying reference gene primers gave estimates of nucleated cell counts. Clones were read by immunoSEQ multiplex PCR, and TCRdb kept only the in-frame ones, dropping some. The V and J calls and clone size come from that table; D and trimming were worked out from the DNA. The repertoire holds 90,000 to 120,000 clones, with about nine tenths as singletons. V was pared by 5 bases and J by 5 bases, with 9 bases between. The CDR3 covers 13 residues. CDR1 and CDR2 (germline): MNHEY, SMNVEV (reference sequence). The J gene is TRBJ1-4, the V gene TRBV27, with a weak D call TRBD1 (6 bases). The specimen sequenced was peripheral blood. The TCR sequence derives from a man aged 60 to 69 with acute or convalescent COVID-19. CDR3 in DNA: TGTGCCAGCAGTCAGGGGAAGAATGAAAAACTGTTTTTT. It yields the protein CASSQGKNEKLFF.